These 13 T cell receptor beta chains came from one sample sequenced in a study of molecular identifiers for immune sequencing clone quantification. TCRdb ran MiXCR on the PCR reads and lists one entry per CDR3 protein. The table lists under 350,000 distinct CDR3 sequences, 24% of them singletons. Input material: naive CD8+ T cells from blood, with Jurkat cell RNA spiked in. Subset meaning: FACS-sorted CD8+CD4-CCR7+CD45RA+ naive T cells. These receptors were taken from a human donor in good health. Some libraries in this study had Jurkat cell RNA spiked in.

This clonotype has more than one count but fewer than ten. This CDR3 is CASSTRQGYIEQFF. DNA for the CDR3: TGTGCCAGCAGCACAAGACAGGGCTACATCGAGCAGTTCTTC. This chain connects TRBV11-2 to TRBJ2-1, with TRBD1 identical over 7 bases. After removal of 5 bases from V and 10 bases from J, the junction contained 11 bases not matched to a gene. This CDR3 comprises 14 residues. Germline V gene lookup returns CDR1 SGHAT and CDR2 FQNNGV.

J is TRBJ1-4 and V is TRBV27, with a possible D match to TRBD1 (6 bases). The V end was cut by 6 bases, the J end by 0 bases, with 20 bases between. CDR1 and CDR2 (germline): MNHEY, SMNVEV (reference sequence). CDR3 length: 18 amino acids. The CDR3 region has the DNA TGTGCCAGCAGCCCTGTCGGGGTAGGGGGTGCAACTAATGAAAAACTGTTTTTT. Protein: CASSPVGVGGATNEKLFF. The variable domain in full, completed from reference TRBV27 and TRBJ1-4, reads EAQVTQNPRYLITVTGKKLTVTCSQNMNHEYMSWYRQDPGLGLRQIYYSMNVEVTDKGDVPEGYKVSRKEKRNFPLILESPSPNQTSLYFCASSPVGVGGATNEKLFFGSGTQLSVL.

This clonotype was observed a few times. The rearrangement links TRBV30 to TRBJ2-7; D gene unclear. Germline loops: CDR1 GTSNPN, CDR2 SVGIG (reference sequence). The V and J ends lost 1 base and 0 bases respectively, with 4 bases between them. CDR3 length: 12 residues. CDR3 sequence: CAWSELSYEQYF. CDR3 DNA: TGTGCCTGGAGTGAACTCTCCTACGAGCAGTACTTC. The full variable domain, with the rest looked up from reference TRBV30 and TRBJ2-7, is SQTIHQWPATLVQPVGSPLSLECTVEGTSNPNLYWYRQAAGRGLQLLFYSVGIGQISSEVPQNLSASRPQDRQFILSSKKLLLSDSGFYLCAWSELSYEQYFGPGTRLTVT.

There are a few counts of this clonotype. The J gene is TRBJ2-7, the V gene TRBV11-2; D is uncertain. Trimming removed 1 base from V and 3 bases from J, with 13 bases in between. The CDR3 spans 15 residues. CDR1 and CDR2 (germline): SGHAT, FQNNGV. CDR3: CASSLVIGLVYEQYF. DNA of the CDR3: TGTGCCAGCAGCTTAGTGATAGGGCTGGTCTACGAGCAGTACTTC.

The rearrangement joins TRBV6-1 to TRBJ1-2, with 12 nucleotides matching TRBD1. Germline trimming cut 11 bases from V and 7 bases from J; bases unmatched to any gene: 8. Germline CDR1 is MNHNS and CDR2 is SASEGT. The CDR3 covers 13 residues. The DNA of the CDR3 is TGTGCCGTTCCGGGACAGGGGGCGGTTGGCTACACCTTC. It codes for CAVPGQGAVGYTF.

About this clonotype itself: The junction departs from germline at one end; a sequencing error may be responsible. The V call is TRBV3-1, the J call TRBJ2-2; 12 nucleotides agree with TRBD2. The germline V gene encodes CDR1 LGHDT and CDR2 YNNKEL (reference sequence). The CDR3 is made up of 17 amino acids. The CDR3 DNA sequence: TGTGCCAGCAGCCAAGACCGACTAGCGGGAGAACCCGGGGAGCTGGTTTTT. Its translation: CASSQDRLAGEPGELVF.

This clonotype has a single count. A much larger clone sits a single nucleotide away, making a read error possible. The rearrangement joins TRBV4-1 to TRBJ2-7, with D maybe TRBD1 (6 bases). This CDR3 has 15 residues. The germline V gene has CDR1 MGHRA and CDR2 YSYEKL. Trimming removed 0 bases at V and 3 bases at J, with 12 bases between. The CDR3 here is CASSQDPDRSYEQYF. CDR3 DNA: TGCGCCAGCAGCCAAGACCCCGACAGGAGCTACGAGCAGTACTTC.

This clonotype was detected ten times or more. J is TRBJ1-1 and V is TRBV20-1, with D maybe TRBD1 (5 bases). This CDR3 region has 14 residues. CDR1 and CDR2 (germline): DFQATT, SNEGSKA (reference sequence). V dropped 1 base and J dropped 1 base, with 10 bases sitting between them. CDR3 bases: TGCAGTGCTAGAGTGGAGGGACCGAACACTGAAGCTTTCTTT. Protein product: CSARVEGPNTEAFF.

This clonotype was seen a handful of times. J is TRBJ2-1 and V is TRBV2; weak D call: TRBD1 (5 bases). Germline V CDR1 and CDR2: SNHLY, FYNNEI. This CDR3 is built from 14 residues. Trimming cost V 9 bases and J 1 base, with 13 bases left between them. CDR3 sequence (DNA): TGTGCCAGTACAGGTCCCCCGTCCTACAATGAGCAGTTCTTC. It yields the protein CASTGPPSYNEQFF.

This clonotype was recorded at least ten times. V usage is TRBV5-1 and J usage is TRBJ2-1; 8 nucleotides match TRBD1. V lost 0 bases to trimming and J lost 5 bases; unmatched junction nucleotides: 7. The CDR3 runs to 16 residues. Germline loops: CDR1 SGHRS, CDR2 YFSETQ. CDR3 loop: CASSLDGQGPNNEQFF. CDR3 sequence (DNA): TGCGCCAGCAGCTTGGATGGACAGGGCCCTAACAATGAGCAGTTCTTC.

The table lists this clonotype with many counts. The chain is built from TRBV5-1 and TRBJ2-7, with TRBD1 identical over 10 bases. Germline V gene data show CDR1 as SGHRS and CDR2 as YFSETQ. V was pared by 0 bases and J by 6 bases, with 6 bases of the junction left unmatched. This CDR3 region has 15 residues. The CDR3 DNA sequence: TGCGCCAGCAGCTTGGTGGGACAGGGGTACCCCGAGCAGTACTTC. It is translated as CASSLVGQGYPEQYF.

DNA of the CDR3: TGTGCCAGCAGCCAAGATAAGGGGTATGGGGCCAACGTCCTGACTTTC. It specifies CASSQDKGYGANVLTF. The J gene is TRBJ2-6, the V gene TRBV14, with D tentatively TRBD1 (5 bases). The ends were cut back, 0 bases at V and 3 bases at J, with 9 bases in the middle. Germline CDR1 and CDR2: SGHDN and FVKESK. The CDR3 spans 16 residues.

This clonotype showed up just a few times. The V and J genes are TRBV12-3 or TRBV12-4 and TRBJ2-1, with TRBD2 matching over 9 bases. V shed 4 bases, J shed 1 base, and the junction held 26 bases outside the gene matches. CDR3 size: 23 residues. In nucleotides, the CDR3 is TGTGCCAGCAGTTCCGGGACAGCTAGCGGGAATAGGCTCGTAGGTTCGTCCTACAATGAGCAGTTCTTC. Translation gives CASSSGTASGNRLVGSSYNEQFF.